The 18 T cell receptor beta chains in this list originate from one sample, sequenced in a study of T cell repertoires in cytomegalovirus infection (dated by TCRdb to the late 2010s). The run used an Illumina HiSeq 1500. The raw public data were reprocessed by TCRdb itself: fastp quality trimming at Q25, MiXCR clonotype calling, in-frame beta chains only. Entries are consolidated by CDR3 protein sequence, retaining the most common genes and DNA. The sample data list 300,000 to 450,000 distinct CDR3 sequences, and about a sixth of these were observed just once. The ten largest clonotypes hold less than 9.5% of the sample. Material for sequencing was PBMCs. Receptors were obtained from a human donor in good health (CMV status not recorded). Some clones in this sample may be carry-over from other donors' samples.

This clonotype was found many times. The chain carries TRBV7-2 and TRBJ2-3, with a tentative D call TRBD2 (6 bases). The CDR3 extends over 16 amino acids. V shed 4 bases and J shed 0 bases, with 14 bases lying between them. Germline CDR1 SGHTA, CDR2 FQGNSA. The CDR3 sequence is CASSSLGGTSTDTQYF. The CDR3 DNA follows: TGTGCCAGCAGCTCGCTGGGCGGGACTAGCACAGATACGCAGTATTTT.

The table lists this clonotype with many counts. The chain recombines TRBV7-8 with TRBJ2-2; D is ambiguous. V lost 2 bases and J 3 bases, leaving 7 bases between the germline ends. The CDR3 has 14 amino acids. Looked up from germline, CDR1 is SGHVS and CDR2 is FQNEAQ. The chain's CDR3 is CASSLSLYTGELFF. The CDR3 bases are TGTGCCAGCAGCTTAAGTCTTTACACCGGGGAGCTGTTTTTT.

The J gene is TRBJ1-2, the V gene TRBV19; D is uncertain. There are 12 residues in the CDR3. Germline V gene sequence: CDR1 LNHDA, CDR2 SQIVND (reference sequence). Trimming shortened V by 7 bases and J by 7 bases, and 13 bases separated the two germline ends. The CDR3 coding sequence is TGTGCCAGTATCGCGGGGTTTGGTGGCTACACCTTC. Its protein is CASIAGFGGYTF.

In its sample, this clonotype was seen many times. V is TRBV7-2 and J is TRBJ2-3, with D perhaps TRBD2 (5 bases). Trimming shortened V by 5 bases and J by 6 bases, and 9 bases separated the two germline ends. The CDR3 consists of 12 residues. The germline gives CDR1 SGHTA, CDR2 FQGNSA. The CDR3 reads CASSPQRDTQYF. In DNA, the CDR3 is TGTGCCAGCAGCCCCCAGCGGGATACGCAGTATTTT.

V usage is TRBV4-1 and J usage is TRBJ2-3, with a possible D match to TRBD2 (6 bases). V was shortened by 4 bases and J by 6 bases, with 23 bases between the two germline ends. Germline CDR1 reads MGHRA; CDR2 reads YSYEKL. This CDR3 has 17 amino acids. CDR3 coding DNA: TGCGCCAGCAGCCCGTCGCGGGGAGGAACGAGCGCGGATACGCAGTATTTT. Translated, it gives CASSPSRGGTSADTQYF.

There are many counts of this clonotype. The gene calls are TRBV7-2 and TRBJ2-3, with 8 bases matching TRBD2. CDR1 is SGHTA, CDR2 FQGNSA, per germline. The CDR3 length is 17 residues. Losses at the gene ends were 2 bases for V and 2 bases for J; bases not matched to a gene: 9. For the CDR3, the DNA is TGTGCCAGCAGCTTAAGAGCGGGAGTAGGATCCACAGATACGCAGTATTTT. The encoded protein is CASSLRAGVGSTDTQYF.

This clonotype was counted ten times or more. In DNA, the CDR3 is TGTGCCAGCAGCTTGCAGCTCTACGAGCAGTACTTC. Its translation is CASSLQLYEQYF. The V call is TRBV7-9, the J call TRBJ2-7; D unresolved. The CDR3 is made up of 12 amino acids. Germline loops: CDR1 SEHNR, CDR2 FQNEAQ (reference sequence). The V end lost 3 bases, the J end lost 3 bases, and 6 bases lay between the germline ends.

The CDR3 protein is CASGVGGEETQYF. CDR3 DNA: TGTGCCAGCGGAGTCGGAGGGGAGGAGACCCAGTACTTC. J is TRBJ2-5 and V is TRBV3-1; a weak D match, TRBD2 (6 bases). Between the trimmed V and J ends, which lost 8 bases and 5 bases, there was a span of 15 bases. The V gene's germline CDR1 is LGHDT and CDR2 YNNKEL (reference sequence). The CDR3 is 13 amino acids.

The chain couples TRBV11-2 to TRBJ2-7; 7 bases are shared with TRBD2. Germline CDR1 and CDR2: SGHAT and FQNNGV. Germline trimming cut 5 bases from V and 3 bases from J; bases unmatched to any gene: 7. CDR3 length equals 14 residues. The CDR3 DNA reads TGTGCCAGCAGCCCGAATCGCGGGGGCTACGAGCAGTACTTC. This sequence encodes CASSPNRGGYEQYF.

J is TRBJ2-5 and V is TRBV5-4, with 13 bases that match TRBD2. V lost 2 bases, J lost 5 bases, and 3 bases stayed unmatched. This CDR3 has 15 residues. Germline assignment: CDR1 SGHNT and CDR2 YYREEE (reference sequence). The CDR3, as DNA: TGTGCCAGCAGCTTACTAGCGGGGGGGCGTGAGACCCAGTACTTC. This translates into CASSLLAGGRETQYF.

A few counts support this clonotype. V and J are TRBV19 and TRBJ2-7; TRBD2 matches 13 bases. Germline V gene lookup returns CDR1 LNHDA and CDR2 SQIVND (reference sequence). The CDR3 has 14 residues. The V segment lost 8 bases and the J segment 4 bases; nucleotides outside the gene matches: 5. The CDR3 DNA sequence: TGTGCCAGTGCTCGGACTAGCGGGGGTTACGAGCAGTACTTC. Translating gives CASARTSGGYEQYF.

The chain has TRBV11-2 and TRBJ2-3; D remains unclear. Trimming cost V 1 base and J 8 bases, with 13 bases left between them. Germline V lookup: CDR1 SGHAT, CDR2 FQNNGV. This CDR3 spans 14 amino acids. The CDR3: CASSLAGLSLTQYF. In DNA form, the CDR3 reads TGTGCCAGCAGCTTAGCGGGTCTTTCTCTTACGCAGTATTTT.

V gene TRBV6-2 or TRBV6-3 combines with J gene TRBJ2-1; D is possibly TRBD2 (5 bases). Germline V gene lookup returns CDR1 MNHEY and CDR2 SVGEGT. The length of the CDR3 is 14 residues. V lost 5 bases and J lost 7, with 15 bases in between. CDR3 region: CASSGLLNGNEQFF. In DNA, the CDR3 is TGTGCCAGCAGTGGACTCCTCAATGGGAATGAGCAGTTCTTC.

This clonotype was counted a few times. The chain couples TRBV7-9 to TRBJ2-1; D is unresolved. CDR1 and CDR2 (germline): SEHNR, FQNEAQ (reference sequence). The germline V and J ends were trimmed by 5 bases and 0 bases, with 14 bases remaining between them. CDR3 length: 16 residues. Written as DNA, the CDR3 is TGTGCCAGCAGCCATAAGGCGACGAGCTCCTACAATGAGCAGTTCTTC. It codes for CASSHKATSSYNEQFF.

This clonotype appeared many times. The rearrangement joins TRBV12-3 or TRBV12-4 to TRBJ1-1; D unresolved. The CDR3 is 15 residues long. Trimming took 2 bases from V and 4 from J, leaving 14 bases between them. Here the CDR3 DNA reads TGTGCCAGCAGTTTATGGCGGGGTGGGCGCACTGAAGCTTTCTTT. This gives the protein CASSLWRGGRTEAFF.

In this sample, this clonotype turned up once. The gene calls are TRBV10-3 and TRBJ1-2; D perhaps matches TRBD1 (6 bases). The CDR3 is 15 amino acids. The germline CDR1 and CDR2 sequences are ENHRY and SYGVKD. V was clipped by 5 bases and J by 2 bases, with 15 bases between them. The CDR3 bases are TGTGCCATCAGTCACGGGACACTGGTCAACTATGGCTACACCTTC. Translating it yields CAISHGTLVNYGYTF.

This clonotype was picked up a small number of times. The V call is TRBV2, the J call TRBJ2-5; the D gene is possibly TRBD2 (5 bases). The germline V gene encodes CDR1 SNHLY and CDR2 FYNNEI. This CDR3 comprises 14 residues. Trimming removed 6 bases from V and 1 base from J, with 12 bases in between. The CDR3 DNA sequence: TGTGCCAGCAGGAGGGCTGGCGGCCAAGAGACCCAGTACTTC. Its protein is CASRRAGGQETQYF.

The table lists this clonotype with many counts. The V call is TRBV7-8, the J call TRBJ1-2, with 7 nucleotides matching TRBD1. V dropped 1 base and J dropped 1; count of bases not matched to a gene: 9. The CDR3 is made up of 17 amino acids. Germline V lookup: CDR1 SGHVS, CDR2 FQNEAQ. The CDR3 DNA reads TGTGCCAGCAGCTTAGTAGGAGGGGGCGTCGTTAACTATGGCTACACCTTC. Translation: CASSLVGGGVVNYGYTF.